The source of this T cell receptor beta chain is a study of identical twins. The CDR3 length is 16 residues. V was pared by 2 bases and J by 4 bases, with 11 bases of the junction left unmatched. CDR1 is DFQATT and CDR2 is SNEGSKA in the germline V gene (reference sequence). Addition of a universal primer site occurred through template switching, and cDNA carried unique molecular identifiers. Using its own MiXCR run on the 5' RACE reads, TCRdb lists one record per CDR3 protein. The repertoire includes 350,000 to 400,000 distinct CDR3 sequences, 7% to 9.5% of them detected once, and under 10% sits in the top ten. Findings of the study overall: In zero-insertion analyses, partial confounding could arise from invariant MAIT and iNKT cells.

In the case of this clonotype: Its target is not known. One base away lies a much larger clone, so this may be a sequencing read error. Since no conserved phenylalanine or tryptophan closes the CDR3, a read error is the likely cause.

All donors comprised healthy Caucasians. Sequenced sample: naive T cells sorted from blood. The chain combines TRBV20-1 with TRBJ2-5; 9 bases align to TRBD2. The source is a woman in her 50s in good health. CDR3 sequence: CSARSRKAGGRETQYY. As DNA, the CDR3 is TGCAGTGCTAGATCCCGGAAAGCGGGAGGACGAGAGACCCAGTACTAC.